One sample yielded the 26 T cell receptor beta chains listed below, sequenced in a study of blood T cell repertoires in COVID-19. Here immunoSEQ multiplex PCR was the method, and the copy in TCRdb shows in-frame clones only, minus some. The sample has 50,000 or so clones; around 88% are singletons. Specimen: peripheral blood. The receptor source for this set is an older woman with acute or convalescent COVID-19.

The chain joins TRBV27 to TRBJ2-2; 9 bases are a match to TRBD2. V was clipped by 2 bases and J by 8 bases; unmatched bases: 9. Germline-derived CDR1 and CDR2 are MNHEY and SMNVEV (reference sequence). The CDR3 contains 16 residues. The CDR3 sequence is CASSLNGLASSGELFF. The CDR3 DNA is TGTGCCAGCAGTTTAAACGGACTAGCGTCGTCGGGGGAGCTGTTTTTT.

The table lists this clone with a count of one. The J gene is TRBJ2-3, the V gene TRBV5-1; 12 bases match TRBD2. The CDR3 runs 19 residues. V lost 2 bases and J lost 0; bases outside the gene matches: 10. Per germline, CDR1 SGHRS and CDR2 YFSETQ. The CDR3 coding sequence is TGCGCCAGCAGCTTCCTTACCGTGACTAGCGGGGGTAGCACAGATACGCAGTATTTT. As protein: CASSFLTVTSGGSTDTQYF.

This chain connects TRBV6-5 to TRBJ1-3; D unresolved. The V gene's germline CDR1 is MNHEY and CDR2 SVGAGI. Trimming removed 10 bases from V and 5 bases from J, with 15 bases in between. CDR3 length: 13 residues. In nucleotides, the CDR3 is TGTGCCACCGGAGTGACGGGAAGAAACACCATATATTTT. It encodes CATGVTGRNTIYF.

The chain joins TRBV3-1 (or the pseudogene TRBV3-2) to TRBJ1-2; weak D call: TRBD1 (6 bases). The germline gives CDR1 LGHDT, CDR2 YNNKEL (reference sequence). V was shortened by 3 bases and J by 6 bases, with 8 bases between the two germline ends. The CDR3 extends over 12 amino acids. CDR3: CASSHAGDGYTF. The CDR3 region has the DNA TGTGCCAGCAGCCATGCAGGGGATGGCTACACCTTC.

The chain combines TRBV7-3 with TRBJ1-1; D possibly corresponds to TRBD1 (6 bases). CDR1 is SGHTA, CDR2 FQGTGA, per germline. With 5 bases removed from V and 0 bases from J, the gap between germline ends came to 10 bases. The CDR3 runs 14 residues. The CDR3 loop is CASSADSLNTEAFF. The CDR3 region has the DNA TGTGCCAGCAGCGCGGACAGCTTGAACACTGAAGCTTTCTTT.

The chain is built from TRBV3-1 (or the pseudogene TRBV3-2) and TRBJ1-2; D remains ambiguous. The CDR3 extends over 15 amino acids. CDR1 is LGHDT, CDR2 YNNKEL, per germline (reference sequence). V was pared by 0 bases and J by 4 bases, with 12 bases between. CDR3 bases: TGTGCCAGCAGCCAAGATCGGTCAGGTGTCTATGGCTACACCTTC. Protein product: CASSQDRSGVYGYTF.

The chain is built from TRBV5-1 and TRBJ1-2, with D possibly matching TRBD1 (6 bases). The CDR3 length is 13 residues. Germline CDR1 is SGHRS and CDR2 is YFSETQ. Trimming cost V 1 base and J 6 bases, with 10 bases left between them. CDR3 bases: TGCGCCAGCAGCTTGATGACAGGCCATGGCTACACCTTC. Its protein is CASSLMTGHGYTF.

This rearrangement joins TRBV9 to TRBJ2-3; perhaps TRBD1 as D (6 bases). Trimming removed 3 bases from V and 7 bases from J, with 24 bases in between. Germline V gives CDR1 SGDLS, CDR2 YYNGEE. This CDR3 is 17 amino acids long. DNA for the CDR3: TGTGCCAGCAGCGGGTCAGGGGCTACCAGCTTCGGATATACGCAGTATTTT. Its translation is CASSGSGATSFGYTQYF.

This clone was detected only once. This sequence joins TRBV11-3 and TRBJ2-3, with D possibly TRBD1 on 6 matching bases. Trimming removed 0 bases at V and 4 bases at J, with 8 bases between. CDR1 is SGHNT and CDR2 is YENEEA in the germline V gene. The CDR3 has 14 residues. CDR3 sequence reads: CASSLEQGSDTQYF. In DNA form, the CDR3 reads TGTGCCAGCAGCTTAGAACAGGGCTCAGATACGCAGTATTTT.

Written as DNA, the CDR3 is TGTGCCAGCTCACAATCATACACAGGAGTTTCGAACACTGAAGCTTTCTTT. The encoded protein is CASSQSYTGVSNTEAFF. The J gene is TRBJ1-1, the V gene TRBV18, with a possible D match to TRBD1 (5 bases). The germline CDR1 and CDR2 sequences are KGHSH and LQKENI. This CDR3 spans 17 amino acids. V lost 4 bases, J lost 1 base, and 19 bases lay in between.

V usage is TRBV6-1 and J usage is TRBJ2-7; D is possibly TRBD1 (5 bases). Trimming took off 2 bases at V and 1 base at J, with 9 bases between the two ends. This CDR3 comprises 14 residues. In germline, CDR1 is MNHNS, CDR2 SASEGT. CDR3: CASSEQGSSYEQYF. CDR3 bases: TGTGCCAGCAGTGAACAGGGATCTTCCTACGAGCAGTACTTC.

This sequence joins TRBV7-3 and TRBJ1-1; D remains ambiguous. There are 14 residues in the CDR3. Germline lookup yields CDR1 SGHTA and CDR2 FQGTGA. V was pared by 5 bases and J by 1 base, with 11 bases between. DNA of the CDR3: TGTGCCAGCAGCCGACAAAGAAAGAACACTGAAGCTTTCTTT. Encoded protein: CASSRQRKNTEAFF.

This clone came up a few times. The chain uses TRBV6-5 and TRBJ2-2, with D possibly matching TRBD2 (6 bases). Germline V CDR1 and CDR2: MNHEY, SVGAGI. V was pared by 4 bases and J by 1 base, with 10 bases between. The CDR3 consists of 15 residues. Written as DNA, the CDR3 is TGTGCCAGCAGTTGGAGGGTGCGGAACACCGGGGAGCTGTTTTTT. Its translation is CASSWRVRNTGELFF.

This chain uses TRBV7-2 with TRBJ2-7; TRBD2 is a possible D gene (7 bases). This CDR3 is 16 amino acids long. Germline lookup yields CDR1 SGHTA and CDR2 FQGNSA. Between the trimmed V and J ends, which lost 5 bases and 7 bases, there was a span of 24 bases. CDR3 DNA sequence: TGTGCCAGCAGCGGAGGGGGGGCCAGGACCCTCTTGGAGCAGTACTTC. It yields the protein CASSGGGARTLLEQYF.

The chain employs TRBV7-9 and TRBJ2-2, with 7 bases fitting TRBD1. The CDR3 totals 15 residues. Germline V gene data show CDR1 as SEHNR and CDR2 as FQNEAQ (reference sequence). The J segment lost 6 bases and the V segment lost 5 bases, leaving 9 bases of the junction unmatched. For the CDR3, the DNA is TGTGCCAGCAGCAGGATACAGGGGTTCCCCGGGGAGCTGTTTTTT. Amino acid sequence: CASSRIQGFPGELFF.

The chain joins TRBV6-5 to TRBJ1-6, with 8 bases lining up with TRBD1. Unmatched junction bases numbered 5, after V lost 6 bases and J lost 13 bases. The CDR3 sequence is 12 residues long. The germline gives CDR1 MNHEY, CDR2 SVGAGI. CDR3 nucleotide sequence: TGTGCCAGCAGCCATGGACAGGGCCCCCTCCACTTT. It translates to CASSHGQGPLHF.

The gene calls are TRBV3-1 (or the pseudogene TRBV3-2) and TRBJ2-7; 8 bases map to TRBD1. This CDR3 has 14 residues. The junction had 4 bases not matched to a gene; V was cut back by 2 bases and J by 4 bases. Germline assignment: CDR1 LGHDT and CDR2 YNNKEL (reference sequence). The CDR3 spells CASSQFNRGYEQYF. CDR3 coding DNA: TGTGCCAGCAGCCAATTTAACAGGGGGTACGAGCAGTACTTC.

This clone was seen a handful of times. This chain links TRBV29-1 with TRBJ2-7; D is unresolved. The CDR3 loop spans 12 amino acids. Germline CDR1 and CDR2: SQVTM and ANQGSEA. V shed 4 bases and J shed 1 base, with 8 bases lying between them. The CDR3 region is CSVGVSSYEQYF. The CDR3 nucleotides are TGCAGCGTTGGTGTCAGTTCCTACGAGCAGTACTTC.

The chain is built from TRBV5-6 and TRBJ1-2; TRBD1 aligns across 8 bases. The CDR3 has 15 residues. Trimming removed 4 bases from V and 4 bases from J; junction bases left unmatched: 9. CDR1 is SGHDT, CDR2 YYEEEE, per germline. CDR3 nucleotide sequence: TGTGCCAGCAGCCCCCGGGACAGGATACTCTATGGCTACACCTTC. As protein: CASSPRDRILYGYTF.

The chain links TRBV5-8 to TRBJ1-1, with 10 bases matching TRBD1. With 4 bases clipped from V and 9 bases from J, the junction kept 9 bases outside the gene matches. Germline V lookup: CDR1 SGHTS, CDR2 YDEGEE. The CDR3 loop spans 14 amino acids. Here the CDR3 reads CASSLSGTGVKAFF. CDR3 nucleotides: TGTGCCAGCAGCCTGTCCGGGACAGGGGTAAAAGCTTTCTTT.

CDR3 residues: CASTSMDIKAYEQYF. CDR3 in DNA: TGTGCCAGCACCTCGATGGACATCAAAGCCTACGAGCAGTACTTC. This chain uses TRBV5-6 with TRBJ2-7; TRBD1 might be the D (5 bases). CDR1 is SGHDT and CDR2 is YYEEEE in the germline V gene. The CDR3 is 15 amino acids. V gave up 6 bases and J gave up 2 bases, with 18 bases separating them.

The chain links TRBV5-4 to TRBJ2-4, with TRBD2 matching 10 bases. The junction had 6 bases not matched to a gene; V was cut back by 2 bases and J by 4 bases. Germline V lookup: CDR1 SGHNT, CDR2 YYREEE (reference sequence). CDR3 length: 16 residues. CDR3 nucleotide sequence: TGTGCCAGCAGCTTACTAGCGGGGACGGGTAAAAACATTCAGTACTTC. It yields the protein CASSLLAGTGKNIQYF.

This clone was seen only once. The chain is built from TRBV5-5 and TRBJ1-2; no clear D gene. The CDR3 spans 13 residues. The ends were cut back, 2 bases at V and 2 bases at J, with 7 bases in the middle. Looked up from germline, CDR1 is SGHKS and CDR2 is YYEKEE (reference sequence). The CDR3 region is CASSFQVNYGYTF. As DNA, the CDR3 is TGTGCCAGCAGCTTTCAGGTGAACTATGGCTACACCTTC.

This clone was seen only a few times. The chain is built from TRBV24-1 and TRBJ2-7; no reliable D call. The germline V and J ends were trimmed by 2 bases and 3 bases, with 7 bases remaining between them. The germline gives CDR1 KGHDR, CDR2 SFDVKD. This CDR3 is 13 amino acids long. The CDR3 DNA reads as TGTGCCACCAGTGATTACAACAGCTACGAGCAGTACTTC. Translation: CATSDYNSYEQYF.

This sequence joins TRBV11-2 and TRBJ2-7, with TRBD1 matching 9 bases. The V segment lost 6 bases and the J segment 7 bases; nucleotides outside the gene matches: 7. The CDR3 is made up of 13 amino acids. Germline lookup yields CDR1 SGHAT and CDR2 FQNNGV. The CDR3 DNA follows: TGTGCCAGCAGATCACAGGGGGCGAAAGAGCAGTACTTC. Translating it yields CASRSQGAKEQYF.

The chain links TRBV19 to TRBJ2-3, with TRBD2 identical over 8 bases. Germline values: CDR1 LNHDA, CDR2 SQIVND (reference sequence). CDR3 length equals 16 residues. Losses at the gene ends were 7 bases for V and 2 bases for J; bases not matched to a gene: 11. CDR3 residues: CASTRSGTQPTDTQYF. DNA of the CDR3: TGTGCCAGTACTCGTAGCGGGACTCAACCCACAGATACGCAGTATTTT.